These 8 T cell receptor beta chains share one sample of origin, sequenced in a study of PD-1 blockade in classical Hodgkin lymphoma. The protocol was immunoSEQ multiplex PCR, while the TCRdb copy is restricted to in-frame clones and leaves out a portion. The sample has around 91,000 clones, roughly 80% seen once. No patient escaped relapse after autologous stem cell transplantation, and brentuximab vedotin exposure varied. The sequenced sample was peripheral blood mononuclear cells (PBMCs), obtained before the second cycle of nivolumab. These receptors were collected from a human donor with classical Hodgkin lymphoma.

The rearrangement joins TRBV5-1 to TRBJ1-4, with D hard to call. Per the germline V gene, CDR1 is SGHRS and CDR2 is YFSETQ. The CDR3 covers 14 residues. Trimming pared 3 bases from V and 2 bases from J, leaving 8 bases between. The CDR3 nucleotides are TGCGCCAGCAGCTACGGAGATACTAATGAAAAACTGTTTTTT. Its protein product is CASSYGDTNEKLFF.

This clone has more than one count but fewer than ten. V usage is TRBV5-1 and J usage is TRBJ2-3; a weak D match, TRBD1 (6 bases). The CDR3 consists of 13 residues. Germline V gene data show CDR1 as SGHRS and CDR2 as YFSETQ. V was pared by 2 bases and J by 6 bases, with 10 bases between. CDR3 protein: CASSFWGRDTQYF. CDR3 in DNA: TGCGCCAGCAGCTTCTGGGGGCGTGATACGCAGTATTTT. Filled out from reference TRBV5-1 and TRBJ2-3, the complete variable domain reads KAGVTQTPRYLIKTRGQQVTLSCSPISGHRSVSWYQQTPGQGLQFLFEYFSETQRNKGNFPGRFSGRQFSNSRSEMNVSTLELGDSALYLCASSFWGRDTQYFGPGTRLTVL.

The rearrangement uses TRBV7-6 and TRBJ2-1; 7 bases map to TRBD1. The CDR3 loop spans 13 amino acids. The V and J ends lost 8 bases and 6 bases, in that order; junction bases with no gene match: 7. Germline V CDR1 and CDR2: SGHVS, FNYEAQ. Here the CDR3 DNA reads TGTGCCAGCGGGAAGGGGGCCGGCAATGAGCAGTTCTTC. Translated: CASGKGAGNEQFF.

The chain employs TRBV14 and TRBJ1-2; D is undetermined. CDR1 is SGHDN, CDR2 FVKESK, per germline. The CDR3 spans 13 residues. With 0 bases removed from V and 4 bases from J, the gap between germline ends came to 6 bases. This CDR3 reads CASSQDSGYGYTF. DNA for the CDR3: TGTGCCAGCAGCCAAGATAGCGGCTATGGCTACACCTTC.

The chain uses TRBV27 and TRBJ1-1; D might be TRBD1 (6 bases). V lost 1 base, J lost 4 bases, and 13 bases lay in between. Germline V CDR1 and CDR2: MNHEY, SMNVEV (reference sequence). This CDR3 is 15 amino acids long. The CDR3 region is CASSLWGARGTEAFF. The CDR3 DNA sequence: TGTGCCAGCAGTTTATGGGGGGCGAGAGGCACTGAAGCTTTCTTT.

This chain connects TRBV28 to TRBJ2-5; D possibly corresponds to TRBD2 (7 bases). The V end lost 3 bases, the J end lost 4 bases, and 9 bases lay between the germline ends. Germline CDR1 MDHEN, CDR2 SYDVKM. The CDR3 covers 13 residues. CDR3 in amino acids: CASSFGGRETQYF. DNA for the CDR3: TGTGCCAGCAGTTTCGGGGGGCGAGAGACCCAGTACTTC.

The gene calls are TRBV10-3 and TRBJ2-7; possibly TRBD1 for D (6 bases). Germline loops: CDR1 ENHRY, CDR2 SYGVKD. The V gene lost 3 bases and the J gene lost 6 bases, with 12 bases spanning the gap. This CDR3 contains 13 residues. CDR3: CAISEQGFGEQYF. In DNA, the CDR3 is TGTGCCATCAGTGAACAGGGTTTCGGCGAGCAGTACTTC.

This rearrangement joins TRBV5-1 to TRBJ2-5; the D gene is possibly TRBD1 (6 bases). Germline values: CDR1 SGHRS, CDR2 YFSETQ. The germline V and J ends were trimmed by 3 bases and 3 bases, with 9 bases remaining between them. This CDR3 spans 13 amino acids. As DNA, the CDR3 is TGCGCCAGCAGCTGGACAGCCGAAGAGACCCAGTACTTC. Translation gives CASSWTAEETQYF. The full variable domain, completed using reference TRBV5-1 and TRBJ2-5, is KAGVTQTPRYLIKTRGQQVTLSCSPISGHRSVSWYQQTPGQGLQFLFEYFSETQRNKGNFPGRFSGRQFSNSRSEMNVSTLELGDSALYLCASSWTAEETQYFGPGTRLLVL.